The next 8 T cell receptor beta chains were all read from a single sample in a study of PD-1 blockade in mismatch repair-deficient tumors. The protocol was immunoSEQ multiplex PCR, while the TCRdb copy is restricted to in-frame clones and leaves out a portion. Altogether 100,000 to 150,000 clones are present, around 86% being singletons, with the ten largest covering roughly 12%. The source material was peripheral blood, sampled 44 weeks after starting pembrolizumab. These receptors were collected from an adult with mismatch repair-deficient cancer.

V is TRBV15 and J is TRBJ1-3; D not certain. The germline gives CDR1 LNHNV, CDR2 YYDKDF (reference sequence). The ends were cut back, 9 bases at V and 2 bases at J, with 5 bases in the middle. The CDR3 sequence is 11 residues long. The chain's CDR3 is CATGTGNTIYF. The CDR3 DNA reads TGTGCCACGGGAACTGGAAACACCATATATTTT. The whole variable domain, filled in from reference TRBV15 and TRBJ1-3, reads DAMVIQNPRYQVTQFGKPVTLSCSQTLNHNVMYWYQQKSSQAPKLLFHYYDKDFNNEADTPDNFQSRRPNTSFCFLDIRSPGLGDTAMYLCATGTGNTIYFGEGSWLTVV.

The chain links TRBV5-4 to TRBJ2-7, with a weak D call TRBD2 (7 bases). From germline, CDR1 is SGHNT and CDR2 YYREEE (reference sequence). CDR3 size: 14 residues. Trimming pared 4 bases from V and 5 bases from J, leaving 16 bases between. The CDR3 sequence: CASSPGRGGHEQYF. CDR3 in DNA: TGTGCCAGCAGCCCCGGCAGGGGAGGGCACGAGCAGTACTTC.

The rearrangement joins TRBV13 to TRBJ2-7; 7 bases are a match to TRBD1. V shed 5 bases, J shed 3 bases, and the junction held 4 bases outside the gene matches. CDR3 length: 13 residues. CDR1 is PRHDT and CDR2 is FYEKMQ in the germline V gene (reference sequence). The CDR3 nucleotides read TGTGCCAGCAGCCCTGGGACAGTCTACGAGCAGTACTTC. As protein: CASSPGTVYEQYF. Full variable domain (outside the CDR3, taken from reference TRBV13 and TRBJ2-7): AAGVIQSPRHLIKEKRETATLKCYPIPRHDTVYWYQQGPGQDPQFLISFYEKMQSDKGSIPDRFSAQQFSDYHSELNMSSLELGDSALYFCASSPGTVYEQYFGPGTRLTVT.

CDR3 sequence (DNA): TGCAGCGTTGAAATCGGCGTACCTTGGGGGATGGAGACCCAGTACTTC. It yields the protein CSVEIGVPWGMETQYF. The J gene is TRBJ2-5, the V gene TRBV29-1; D is perhaps TRBD1 or TRBD2 (5 bases each). V was cut by 2 bases and J by 5 bases, with 21 bases left in between. Per germline, CDR1 SQVTM and CDR2 ANQGSEA. CDR3 length equals 16 residues.

This chain links TRBV27 with TRBJ2-7; 7 nucleotides agree with TRBD2. V lost 0 bases and J lost 4; bases outside the gene matches: 6. Germline CDR1 MNHEY, CDR2 SMNVEV (reference sequence). CDR3 length: 15 amino acids. The CDR3 sequence is CASSLSGGRQYEQYF. The CDR3 nucleotides read TGTGCCAGCAGTTTATCAGGCGGGAGACAGTACGAGCAGTACTTC.

This rearrangement joins TRBV30 to TRBJ2-5; TRBD1 matches at 8 bases. The CDR3 covers 15 residues. V was clipped by 0 bases and J by 5 bases; unmatched bases: 8. The germline V gene encodes CDR1 GTSNPN and CDR2 SVGIG (reference sequence). The CDR3 nucleotides read TGTGCCTGGAGTGTACTGACAGGGGCATGGGAGACCCAGTACTTC. Translation gives CAWSVLTGAWETQYF.

V and J are TRBV5-4 and TRBJ2-2; 15 positions match TRBD2. Germline V gene data show CDR1 as SGHNT and CDR2 as YYREEE (reference sequence). V lost 5 bases to trimming and J lost 5 bases; unmatched junction nucleotides: 4. The CDR3 length is 16 residues. CDR3 in DNA: TGTGCCAGCAGTTCCGGGACTAGCGGGAGGACCGGGGAGCTGTTTTTT. It codes for CASSSGTSGRTGELFF. The variable domain in full, completed from reference TRBV5-4 and TRBJ2-2, reads ETGVTQSPTHLIKTRGQQVTLRCSSQSGHNTVSWYQQALGQGPQFIFQYYREEENGRGNFPPRFSGLQFPNYSSELNVNALELDDSALYLCASSSGTSGRTGELFFGEGSRLTVL.

This clone occurred a few times. The chain recombines TRBV11-2 with TRBJ2-7; unclear D gene. The CDR3 has 15 residues. V lost 1 base, J lost 3 bases, and 13 bases lay in between. The V gene's germline CDR1 is SGHAT and CDR2 FQNNGV. CDR3 coding DNA: TGTGCCAGCAGCTTAGCCCCAAGGACGGACTACGAGCAGTACTTC. This sequence encodes CASSLAPRTDYEQYF.